Presented here are 26 T cell receptor beta chains from one specimen sequenced in a study of T cell responses to AZD1222 COVID-19 vaccine. Sequencing used immunoSEQ multiplex PCR; TCRdb keeps in-frame clones, though not all of them. Counted here are approximately 190,000 clones, around 93% occurring once; the ten biggest clones make up 0.95% to 1.1%. Here the sequenced sample was peripheral blood, taken 28 days after the second AZD1222 dose. The receptors were sampled from an adult who received the AZD1222 COVID-19 vaccine.

This clone was observed a single time. The J gene is TRBJ2-7, the V gene TRBV28; TRBD2 aligns across 8 bases. The CDR3 is made up of 15 amino acids. Germline loops: CDR1 MDHEN, CDR2 SYDVKM. J was trimmed by 0 bases and V by 6 bases; bases with no gene match: 7. The CDR3 is CASRSSSGLSYEQYF. The CDR3, as DNA: TGTGCCAGCAGATCATCTAGCGGGCTCTCCTACGAGCAGTACTTC.

The chain recombines TRBV7-3 with TRBJ2-1, with TRBD2 matching 12 bases. The J segment lost 4 bases and the V segment lost 1 base, leaving 11 bases of the junction unmatched. CDR1 and CDR2 (germline): SGHTA, FQGTGA. The length of the CDR3 is 19 residues. DNA of the CDR3: TGTGCCAGCAGCTTAATACCCCCGACTAGCGGGGGCCTGTACAATGAGCAGTTCTTC. It codes for CASSLIPPTSGGLYNEQFF.

The chain couples TRBV7-3 to TRBJ2-1; 8 positions agree with TRBD2. Germline CDR1 SGHTA, CDR2 FQGTGA. J lost 6 bases, V lost 4 bases, and 8 bases had no gene match. CDR3 length: 15 amino acids. In nucleotides, the CDR3 is TGTGCCAGCAGCTCAAATACCGGGACTAGCAATGAGCAGTTCTTC. Translation: CASSSNTGTSNEQFF.

The rearrangement links TRBV7-6 to TRBJ2-3, with TRBD2 identical over 14 bases. Germline V gene lookup returns CDR1 SGHVS and CDR2 FNYEAQ. With 5 bases clipped from V and 1 base from J, the junction kept 2 bases outside the gene matches. This CDR3 is 16 amino acids long. In DNA, the CDR3 is TGTGCCAGCAGCCCGGGACTAGCGGGGGGCACAGATACGCAGTATTTT. Protein product: CASSPGLAGGTDTQYF. The full variable domain, in which reference TRBV7-6 and TRBJ2-3 provide the parts outside the CDR3, is GAGVSQSPRYKVTKRGQDVALRCDPISGHVSLYWYRQALGQGPEFLTYFNYEAQQDKSGLPNDRFSAERPEGSISTLTIQRTEQRDSAMYRCASSPGLAGGTDTQYFGPGTRLTVL.

This chain uses TRBV3-1 (or the pseudogene TRBV3-2) with TRBJ2-3; the D gene is possibly TRBD1 (6 bases). Germline CDR1 and CDR2: LGHDT and YNNKEL (reference sequence). Deletions cut 1 base from V and 2 bases from J, with 7 bases between. The CDR3 consists of 14 residues. CDR3 DNA sequence: TGTGCCAGCAGCCAAGGGGACAACACAGATACGCAGTATTTT. Translation: CASSQGDNTDTQYF.

This rearrangement joins TRBV28 to TRBJ1-5; D remains ambiguous. Deletions cut 2 bases from V and 4 bases from J, with 12 bases between. The CDR3 consists of 15 residues. The V gene's germline CDR1 is MDHEN and CDR2 SYDVKM. CDR3 protein: CASSLDTNGNQPQHF. The CDR3 bases are TGTGCCAGCAGTTTAGACACCAATGGGAATCAGCCCCAGCATTTT.

CDR3 protein: CASSEYPVNTEAFF. The CDR3 coding sequence is TGTGCCAGCAGTGAATACCCTGTGAACACTGAAGCTTTCTTT. The chain has TRBV6-1 and TRBJ1-1; D is ambiguous. This CDR3 region has 14 residues. V was shortened by 2 bases and J by 0 bases, with 7 bases between the two germline ends. The germline V gene encodes CDR1 MNHNS and CDR2 SASEGT.

The chain couples TRBV5-1 to TRBJ1-4; no firm D call. This CDR3 contains 16 residues. With 1 base removed from V and 0 bases from J, the gap between germline ends came to 10 bases. CDR1 and CDR2 from the germline V gene are SGHRS and YFSETQ. DNA of the CDR3: TGCGCCAGCAGCTTGACTCAACGGGCAACTAATGAAAAACTGTTTTTT. Residues: CASSLTQRATNEKLFF.

The V and J genes are TRBV21-1 and TRBJ1-2. TRBV21-1 is a pseudogene. The CDR3 length is 16 residues. For the CDR3, the DNA is TGTGCCAGCAGCAAAGAAGGGGGGGGCTTTAACTATGGCTACACCTTC. It codes for CASSKEGGGFNYGYTF.

CDR3 sequence: CASSPFTVNTEAFF. Here the CDR3 DNA reads TGTGCCAGCAGCCCATTTACCGTGAACACTGAAGCTTTCTTT. The rearrangement links TRBV7-8 to TRBJ1-1; D is uncertain. CDR1 is SGHVS, CDR2 FQNEAQ, per germline. V gave up 5 bases and J gave up 0 bases, with 10 bases separating them. The CDR3 extends over 14 amino acids. The whole variable domain, remainder taken from reference TRBV7-8 and TRBJ1-1, is GAGVSQSPRYKVAKRGQDVALRCDPISGHVSLFWYQQALGQGPEFLTYFQNEAQLDKSGLPSDRFFAERPEGSVSTLKIQRTQQEDSAVYLCASSPFTVNTEAFFGQGTRLTVV.

This clone was picked up a small number of times. CDR3 region: CASSANTGSLNAFF. The CDR3 bases are TGCGCCAGCAGCGCTAACACAGGGTCCCTTAATGCGTTCTTC. The chain carries TRBV5-1 and TRBJ2-1, with D tentatively TRBD1 (6 bases). The germline gives CDR1 SGHRS, CDR2 YFSETQ. The CDR3 covers 14 residues. Trimming left V 4 bases short and J 15 bases short, with 23 bases between. The variable domain in full, completed from reference TRBV5-1 and TRBJ2-1, reads KAGVTQTPRYLIKTRGQQVTLSCSPISGHRSVSWYQQTPGQGLQFLFEYFSETQRNKGNFPGRFSGRQFSNSRSEMNVSTLELGDSALYLCASSANTGSLNAFFGPGTRLTVL.

The genes are TRBV6-1 and TRBJ2-1; the match to TRBD1 covers 10 bases. V lost 4 bases and J lost 2; bases outside the gene matches: 5. Germline V gene sequence: CDR1 MNHNS, CDR2 SASEGT. The CDR3 contains 16 residues. This chain's CDR3 is CASSAPGQGPYNEQFF. Written as DNA, the CDR3 is TGTGCCAGCAGTGCGCCGGGACAGGGGCCCTACAATGAGCAGTTCTTC.

The chain joins TRBV2 to TRBJ2-5; D uncertain. From germline, CDR1 is SNHLY and CDR2 FYNNEI. V lost 5 bases, J lost 5 bases, and 12 bases lay in between. The CDR3 length is 13 residues. CDR3 sequence reads: CASSTNGGETQYF. CDR3 bases: TGTGCCAGCAGTACTAACGGTGGGGAGACCCAGTACTTC.

The chain joins TRBV12-3 or TRBV12-4 to TRBJ1-2; 7 bases line up with TRBD1. The length of the CDR3 is 12 residues. Trimming took 8 bases from V and 8 from J; bases not matched to a gene: 8. The CDR3 coding sequence is TGTGCCAGCGCAGGGACAGCGGGGGGCTACACCTTC. Translation gives CASAGTAGGYTF.

V and J are TRBV2 and TRBJ2-2; D might be TRBD1 or TRBD2, each matching 6 bases. CDR3 size: 14 residues. Germline CDR1 and CDR2: SNHLY and FYNNEI. Trimming took off 4 bases at V and 6 bases at J, with 12 bases between the two ends. The DNA of the CDR3 is TGTGCCAGCAGTGGGGGGGCCGGCGCCGGGGAGCTGTTTTTT. Translation: CASSGGAGAGELFF.

The chain employs TRBV6-2 or TRBV6-3 and TRBJ1-2; 9 bases align to TRBD1. J was trimmed by 8 bases and V by 6 bases; bases with no gene match: 7. Germline loops: CDR1 MNHEY, CDR2 SVGEGT. The CDR3 is made up of 13 amino acids. The CDR3 nucleotides are TGTGCCAGCAGCATCCAGGACAGGGGCGGCTACACCTTC. It yields the protein CASSIQDRGGYTF.

V usage is TRBV12-3 or TRBV12-4 and J usage is TRBJ2-7; either TRBD1 or TRBD2 may supply D (6 bases each). V gave up 6 bases and J gave up 6 bases, with 15 bases separating them. The CDR3 has 13 amino acids. The CDR3 DNA reads as TGTGCCAGCAGCTTCTACAGGGACTCCGAGCAGTACTTC. Protein product: CASSFYRDSEQYF.

The gene calls are TRBV19 and TRBJ1-5, with D uncertain. The germline V and J ends were trimmed by 6 bases and 0 bases, with 9 bases remaining between them. The germline V gene has CDR1 LNHDA and CDR2 SQIVND (reference sequence). CDR3 length equals 14 residues. The CDR3 bases are TGTGCCAGTAGGCCCGGGTTTAGCAATCAGCCCCAGCATTTT. This gives the protein CASRPGFSNQPQHF.

This chain joins TRBV28 and TRBJ2-6, with D tentatively TRBD1 (6 bases). Germline V gives CDR1 MDHEN, CDR2 SYDVKM. This CDR3 spans 16 amino acids. Trimming left V 6 bases short and J 9 bases short, with 21 bases between. CDR3 residues: CASRPEGRQADNVLTF. The CDR3 bases are TGTGCCAGCAGACCTGAAGGCCGACAGGCGGACAACGTCCTGACTTTC.

This CDR3 reads CASSRWISPLHF. The CDR3 DNA sequence: TGTGCCAGCAGCAGGTGGATTTCACCCCTCCACTTT. The rearrangement uses TRBV21-1 and TRBJ1-6. TRBV21-1 is a pseudogene locus. This CDR3 contains 12 residues.

CDR3 protein: CASKTSVNTEAFF. The CDR3, as DNA: TGTGCCAGCAAAACAAGCGTGAACACTGAAGCTTTCTTT. The chain recombines TRBV6-5 with TRBJ1-1; no clear D gene. Germline CDR1 reads MNHEY; CDR2 reads SVGAGI. This CDR3 is 13 amino acids long. V dropped 7 bases and J dropped 0 bases, with 9 bases sitting between them.

This sequence joins TRBV3-1 (or the pseudogene TRBV3-2) and TRBJ1-2, with D maybe TRBD1 (5 bases). The CDR3 totals 17 residues. CDR1 and CDR2 from the germline V gene are LGHDT and YNNKEL (reference sequence). Trimming stripped 0 bases from V and 6 bases from J, with 20 bases between. This CDR3 reads CASSQDGGGARVNGYTF. In DNA, the CDR3 is TGTGCCAGCAGCCAAGATGGAGGAGGGGCTAGAGTAAATGGCTACACCTTC.

This clone has more than one count but fewer than ten. The V gene is TRBV9, the J gene TRBJ2-7; 7 positions agree with TRBD2. The V gene end was trimmed by 4 bases and the J gene end by 7 bases; junction bases not matched to a gene: 8. Germline V gene sequence: CDR1 SGDLS, CDR2 YYNGEE. The CDR3 is made up of 13 amino acids. The CDR3 sequence is CASSSGGLREQYF. Written as DNA, the CDR3 is TGTGCCAGCAGCTCCGGGGGACTACGGGAGCAGTACTTC.

This chain uses TRBV10-1 with TRBJ1-6, with 9 positions matching TRBD1. The V segment lost 9 bases and the J segment 1 base; nucleotides outside the gene matches: 10. Germline V CDR1 and CDR2: WNHNN, SYGVQD (reference sequence). The CDR3 is made up of 17 amino acids. The CDR3 region has the DNA TGCGCCAGGAAGGGACAGGGAATTGAGTCCTATAATTCACCCCTCCACTTT. This translates into CARKGQGIESYNSPLHF.

This chain links TRBV14 with TRBJ1-5; D call uncertain. The germline gives CDR1 SGHDN, CDR2 FVKESK. V was clipped by 0 bases and J by 2 bases, with 2 bases between them. There are 13 residues in the CDR3. The CDR3 sequence is CASSQDGNQPQHF. CDR3 sequence (DNA): TGTGCCAGCAGCCAAGATGGCAATCAGCCCCAGCATTTT.

The J gene is TRBJ1-6, the V gene TRBV28; D unresolved. CDR1 and CDR2 (germline): MDHEN, SYDVKM. The V end was cut by 8 bases, the J end by 13 bases, with 9 bases between. The CDR3 runs to 10 residues. CDR3 sequence reads: CASGPGPLHF. The CDR3 DNA sequence: TGTGCCAGCGGACCGGGCCCCCTCCACTTT.